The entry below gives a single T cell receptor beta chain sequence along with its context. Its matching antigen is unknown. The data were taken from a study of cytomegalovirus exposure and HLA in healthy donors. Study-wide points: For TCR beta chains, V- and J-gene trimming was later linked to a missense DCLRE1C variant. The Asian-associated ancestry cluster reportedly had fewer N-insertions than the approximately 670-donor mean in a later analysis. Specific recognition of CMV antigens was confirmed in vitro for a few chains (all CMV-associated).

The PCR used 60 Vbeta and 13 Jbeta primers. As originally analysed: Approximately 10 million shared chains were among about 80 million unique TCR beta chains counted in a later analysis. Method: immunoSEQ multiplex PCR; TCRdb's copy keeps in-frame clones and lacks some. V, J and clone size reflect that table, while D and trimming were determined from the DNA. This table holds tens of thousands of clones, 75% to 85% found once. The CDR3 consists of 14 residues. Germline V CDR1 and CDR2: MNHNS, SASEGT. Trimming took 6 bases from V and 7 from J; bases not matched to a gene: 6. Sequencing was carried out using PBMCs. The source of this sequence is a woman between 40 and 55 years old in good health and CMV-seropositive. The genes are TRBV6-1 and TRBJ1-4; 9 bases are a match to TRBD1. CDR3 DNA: TGTGCCAGCAGGCCCGGGACAGGGAGTGAAAAACTGTTTTTT. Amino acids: CASRPGTGSEKLFF.